These 3 T cell receptor beta chains originate from one sample sequenced in a study of cytomegalovirus exposure and HLA in healthy donors (dated by TCRdb to 2017 to 2019). Library method: the immunoSEQ multiplex PCR assay. In TCRdb, the immuneACCESS table is reduced to in-frame sequences with V and J assigned. These tables do not hold every clone; where another copy was compared, an unresolved V gene accounts for under half, and the others remain unexplained. This sample is represented by 250,000 to 300,000 clones; roughly 85% of them were singletons. Of the sample, approximately 1% is held by the ten largest clones. The sample was PBMCs. These TCRs come from a woman between 18 and 29 years old in good health and CMV-seronegative.

The table lists this clone with a count of one. The chain is built from TRBV6-5 and TRBJ2-7; a possible D gene is TRBD1 (5 bases). The CDR3 totals 15 residues. Germline V gene sequence: CDR1 MNHEY, CDR2 SVGAGI. Trimming removed 6 bases at V and 2 bases at J, with 17 bases between. CDR3 protein: CASRVQGVGTYEQYF. DNA of the CDR3: TGTGCCAGCAGAGTCCAAGGGGTAGGAACCTACGAGCAGTACTTC.

The rearrangement uses TRBV11-2 and TRBJ1-2; 10 bases are shared with TRBD1. Germline V gives CDR1 SGHAT, CDR2 FQNNGV. V gave up 5 bases and J gave up 8 bases; unmatched junction bases: 8. CDR3 length equals 14 residues. The CDR3 spells CASSPDRGRAGYTF. The CDR3 DNA is TGTGCCAGCAGCCCAGACAGGGGGCGGGCGGGCTACACCTTC.

The chain recombines TRBV5-4 with TRBJ2-2; no clear D gene. V was cut by 4 bases and J by 3 bases, with 16 bases left in between. Germline V gene sequence: CDR1 SGHNT, CDR2 YYREEE (reference sequence). The CDR3 spans 16 residues. The CDR3 bases are TGTGCCAGCAGCCTCGACAATTTCGCGCACACCGGGGAGCTGTTTTTT. It specifies CASSLDNFAHTGELFF.